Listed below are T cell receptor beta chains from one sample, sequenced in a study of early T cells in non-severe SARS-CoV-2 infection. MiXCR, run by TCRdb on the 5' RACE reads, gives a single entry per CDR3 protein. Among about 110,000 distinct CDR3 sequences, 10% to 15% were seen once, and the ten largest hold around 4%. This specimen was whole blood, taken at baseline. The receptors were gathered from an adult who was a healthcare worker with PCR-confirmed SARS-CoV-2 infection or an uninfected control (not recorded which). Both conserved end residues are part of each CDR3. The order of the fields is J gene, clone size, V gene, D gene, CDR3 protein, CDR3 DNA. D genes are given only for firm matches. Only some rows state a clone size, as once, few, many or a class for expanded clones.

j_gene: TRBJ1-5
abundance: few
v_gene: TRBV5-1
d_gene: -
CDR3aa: CASSLAGGEGDQPQHF
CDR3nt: TGCGCCAGCAGCTTGGCAGGCGGGGAAGGAGATCAGCCCCAGCATTTT

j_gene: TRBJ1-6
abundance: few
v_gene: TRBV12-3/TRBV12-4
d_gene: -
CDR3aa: CASSFTSPLHF
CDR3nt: TGTGCCAGCAGCTTCACATCACCCCTCCACTTT

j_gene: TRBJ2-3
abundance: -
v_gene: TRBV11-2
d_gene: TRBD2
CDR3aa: CASSPRLAGGKDTQYF
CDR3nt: TGTGCCAGCAGCCCCCGGCTAGCGGGAGGTAAAGATACGCAGTATTTT

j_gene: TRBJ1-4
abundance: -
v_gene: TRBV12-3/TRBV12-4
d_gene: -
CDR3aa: CACSFGSLNEKLFF
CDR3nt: TGTGCCTGCAGTTTCGGCAGCCTGAATGAAAAACTGTTTTTT

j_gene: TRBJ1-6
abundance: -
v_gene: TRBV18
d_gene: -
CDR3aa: CASSGGSNRSPLHF
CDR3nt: TGTGCCAGCTCCGGGGGAAGCAATCGCTCACCCCTCCACTTT

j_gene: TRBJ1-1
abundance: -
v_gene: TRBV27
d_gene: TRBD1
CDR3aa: CASSFDRGDEAFF
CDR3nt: TGTGCCAGCAGTTTCGACAGGGGGGATGAAGCTTTCTTT

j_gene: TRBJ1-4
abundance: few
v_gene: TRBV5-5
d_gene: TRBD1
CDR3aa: CASSLFGTGARNEKLFF
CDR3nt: TGTGCCAGCAGCTTGTTTGGGACAGGGGCCCGTAATGAAAAACTGTTTTTT

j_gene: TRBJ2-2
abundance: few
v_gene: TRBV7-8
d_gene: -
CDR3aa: CASSFTANTGELFF
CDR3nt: TGTGCCAGCAGCTTTACAGCGAACACCGGGGAGCTGTTTTTT

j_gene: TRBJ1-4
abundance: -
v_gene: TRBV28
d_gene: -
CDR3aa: CASSFTTRNEKLFF
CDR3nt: TGTGCCAGCAGTTTCACGACCCGGAATGAAAAACTGTTTTTT

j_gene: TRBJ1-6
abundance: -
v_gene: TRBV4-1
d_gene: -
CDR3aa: CASSQDGGRTNSPLHF
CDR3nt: TGCGCCAGCAGCCAAGATGGAGGACGTACAAATTCACCCCTCCACTTT

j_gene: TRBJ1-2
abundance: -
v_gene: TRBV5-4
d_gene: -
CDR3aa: CASSPYSTSNYGYTF
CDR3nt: TGTGCCAGCAGCCCATACTCGACGTCTAACTATGGCTACACCTTC

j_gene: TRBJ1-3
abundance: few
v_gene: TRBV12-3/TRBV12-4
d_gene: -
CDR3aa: CASSTGTSGNTIYF
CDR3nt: TGTGCCAGCAGTACAGGGACCTCTGGAAACACCATATATTTT

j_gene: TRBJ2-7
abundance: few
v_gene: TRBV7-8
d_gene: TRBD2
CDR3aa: CATEREASSYEQYF
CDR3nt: TGTGCAACCGAGCGGGAGGCTAGCTCCTACGAGCAGTACTTC

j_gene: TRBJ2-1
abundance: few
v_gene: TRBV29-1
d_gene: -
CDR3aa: CSALPVIGQGGPGEQFF
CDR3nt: TGCAGCGCCCTGCCTGTAATTGGGCAGGGGGGGCCAGGGGAGCAGTTCTTC

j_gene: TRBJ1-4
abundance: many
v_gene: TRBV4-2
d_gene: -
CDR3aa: CASSQEGGSTNEKLFF
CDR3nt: TGTGCCAGCAGCCAAGAGGGGGGATCAACTAATGAAAAACTGTTTTTT

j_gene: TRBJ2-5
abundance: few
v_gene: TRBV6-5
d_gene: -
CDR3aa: CASSHPQGRRETQYF
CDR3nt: TGTGCCAGCAGCCACCCCCAGGGTAGGAGGGAGACCCAGTACTTC

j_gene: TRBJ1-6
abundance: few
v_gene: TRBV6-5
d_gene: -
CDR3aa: CASSNGRTGHSPLHF
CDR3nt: TGTGCCAGCTCGAACGGCAGAACAGGGCATTCACCCCTCCACTTT

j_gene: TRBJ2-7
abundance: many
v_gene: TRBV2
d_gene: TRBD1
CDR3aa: CASRDRAYEQYF
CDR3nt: TGTGCCAGCAGGGACAGGGCCTACGAGCAGTACTTC

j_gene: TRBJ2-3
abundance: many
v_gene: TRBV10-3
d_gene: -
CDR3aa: CAISESVATDTQYF
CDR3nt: TGTGCCATCAGTGAGTCTGTGGCCACAGATACGCAGTATTTT

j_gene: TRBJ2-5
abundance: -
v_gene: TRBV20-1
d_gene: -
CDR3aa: CSAQRDQETQYF
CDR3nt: TGCAGTGCTCAGAGGGACCAAGAGACCCAGTACTTC

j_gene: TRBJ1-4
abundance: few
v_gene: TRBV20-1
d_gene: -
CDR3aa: CSASRLTGGEKLFF
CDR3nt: TGCAGTGCTAGTCGTCTTACGGGGGGTGAAAAACTGTTTTTT

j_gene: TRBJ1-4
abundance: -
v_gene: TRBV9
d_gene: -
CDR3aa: CASSIGRATNEKLFF
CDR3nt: TGTGCCAGCAGCATTGGACGGGCAACTAATGAAAAACTGTTTTTT

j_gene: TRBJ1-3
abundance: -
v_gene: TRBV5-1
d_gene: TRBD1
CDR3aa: CASSPTGQGIGNTIYF
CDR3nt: TGCGCCAGCAGCCCTACGGGACAGGGCATTGGAAACACCATATATTTT

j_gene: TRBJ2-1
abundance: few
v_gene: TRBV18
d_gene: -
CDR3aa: CASSPWVDPSNEQFF
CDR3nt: TGTGCCAGCTCACCTTGGGTTGACCCCTCCAATGAGCAGTTCTTC

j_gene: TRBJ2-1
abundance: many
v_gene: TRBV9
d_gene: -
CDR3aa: CASSVENSYNEQFF
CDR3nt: TGTGCCAGCAGCGTAGAGAACTCCTACAATGAGCAGTTCTTC

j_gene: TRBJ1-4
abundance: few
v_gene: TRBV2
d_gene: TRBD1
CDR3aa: CASSWTGGREKLFF
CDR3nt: TGTGCCAGCAGTTGGACAGGGGGCCGTGAAAAACTGTTTTTT

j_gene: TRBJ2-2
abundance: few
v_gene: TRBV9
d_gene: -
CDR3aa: CASSEEKGGDTGELFF
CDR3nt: TGTGCCAGCAGCGAGGAGAAGGGCGGAGACACCGGGGAGCTGTTTTTT

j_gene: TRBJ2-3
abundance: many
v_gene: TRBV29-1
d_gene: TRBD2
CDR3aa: CSVEGASGSGDTQYF
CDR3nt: TGCAGCGTTGAAGGGGCTAGCGGGAGCGGTGATACGCAGTATTTT

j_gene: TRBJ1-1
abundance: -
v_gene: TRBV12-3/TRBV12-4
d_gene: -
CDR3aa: CASSLVPNTEAFF
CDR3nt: TGTGCCAGCAGTTTAGTCCCTAACACTGAAGCTTTCTTT

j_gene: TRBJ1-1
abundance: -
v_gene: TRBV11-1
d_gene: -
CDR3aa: CASSAAGLPNEAFF
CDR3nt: TGTGCCAGCAGCGCAGCCGGGCTGCCCAATGAAGCTTTCTTT

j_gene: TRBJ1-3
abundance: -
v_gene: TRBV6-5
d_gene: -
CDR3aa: CASSSQGGGSGNTIYF
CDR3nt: TGTGCCAGCAGCTCACAGGGCGGCGGCTCTGGAAACACCATATATTTT

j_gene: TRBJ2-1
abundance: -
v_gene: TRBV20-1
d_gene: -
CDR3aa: CSASRAGRDREQFF
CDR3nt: TGCAGTGCTAGTCGGGCCGGCAGGGACCGTGAGCAGTTCTTC

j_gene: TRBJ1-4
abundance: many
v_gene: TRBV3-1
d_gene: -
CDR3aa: CASSQVWDRNEKLFF
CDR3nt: TGTGCCAGCAGCCAAGTATGGGATAGAAATGAAAAACTGTTTTTT

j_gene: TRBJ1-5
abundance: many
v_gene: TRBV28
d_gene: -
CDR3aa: CASIKRGFGNQPQHF
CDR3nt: TGTGCCAGCATCAAACGCGGGTTCGGCAATCAGCCCCAGCATTTT

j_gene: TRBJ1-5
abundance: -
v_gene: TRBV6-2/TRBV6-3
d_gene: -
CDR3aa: CASSYREGTFKPQHF
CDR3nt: TGTGCCAGCAGTTACCGTGAAGGGACTTTCAAGCCCCAGCATTTT

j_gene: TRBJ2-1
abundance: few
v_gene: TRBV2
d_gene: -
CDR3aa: CASSTVARWKLAYNEQFF
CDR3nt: TGTGCCAGCTCCACCGTGGCCCGCTGGAAGCTCGCCTACAATGAGCAGTTCTTC

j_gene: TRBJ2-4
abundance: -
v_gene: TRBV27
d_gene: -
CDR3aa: CASSLRNREVGKNIQYF
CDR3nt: TGTGCCAGCAGCTTGAGGAACAGGGAAGTCGGCAAAAACATTCAGTACTTC

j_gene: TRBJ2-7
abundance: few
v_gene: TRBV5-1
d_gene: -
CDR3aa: CASSFQGPPYEQYF
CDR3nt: TGCGCCAGCAGCTTCCAGGGTCCCCCCTACGAGCAGTACTTC

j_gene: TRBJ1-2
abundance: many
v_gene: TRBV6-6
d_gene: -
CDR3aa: CASSYSGSPGYTF
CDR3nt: TGTGCCAGCAGTTACTCTGGTTCCCCCGGCTACACCTTC

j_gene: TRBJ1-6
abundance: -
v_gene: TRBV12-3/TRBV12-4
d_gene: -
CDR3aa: CASSPLRDSPLHF
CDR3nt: TGTGCCAGCAGTCCCCTGAGGGATTCACCCCTCCACTTT

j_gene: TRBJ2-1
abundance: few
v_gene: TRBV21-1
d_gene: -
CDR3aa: CASSKSKGISGSSNEQFF
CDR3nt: TGTGCCAGCAGCAAGAGTAAGGGGATTAGCGGGAGTAGTAATGAGCAGTTCTTC

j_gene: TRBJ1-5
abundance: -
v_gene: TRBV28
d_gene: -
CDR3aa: CASRVGNQPQHF
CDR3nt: TGTGCCAGCAGGGTAGGAAATCAGCCCCAGCATTTT

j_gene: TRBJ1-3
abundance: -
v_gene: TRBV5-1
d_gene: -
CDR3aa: CASSLAGSGNTIYF
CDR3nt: TGCGCCAGCAGCTTGGCGGGCTCTGGAAACACCATATATTTT

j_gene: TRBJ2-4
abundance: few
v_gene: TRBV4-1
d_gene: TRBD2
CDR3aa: CASSHFSSTSGKNIQYF
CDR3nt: TGCGCCAGCAGCCATTTCTCTTCGACTAGCGGGAAAAACATTCAGTACTTC

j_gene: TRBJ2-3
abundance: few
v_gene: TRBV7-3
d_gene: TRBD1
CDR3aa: CASSLGQGATDTQYF
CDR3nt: TGTGCCAGCAGCTTAGGGCAGGGGGCAACAGATACGCAGTATTTT

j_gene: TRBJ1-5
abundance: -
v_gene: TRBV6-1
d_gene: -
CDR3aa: CASSDGPNQPQHF
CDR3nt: TGTGCCAGCAGCGACGGACCTAATCAGCCCCAGCATTTT

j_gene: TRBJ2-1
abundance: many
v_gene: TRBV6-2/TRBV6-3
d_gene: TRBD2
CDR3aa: CASGTSSYNEQFF
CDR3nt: TGTGCCAGCGGGACTAGCAGTTACAATGAGCAGTTCTTC

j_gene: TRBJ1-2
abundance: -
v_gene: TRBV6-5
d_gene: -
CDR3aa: CASSYRDRYTF
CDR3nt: TGTGCCAGCAGTTACAGGGATCGCTACACCTTC